Presented here are 19 T cell receptor beta chains from one specimen sequenced in a study of OX40 agonist ivuxolimab in advanced cancers. TCRdb's copy holds only in-frame clones and misses some; the assay was immunoSEQ multiplex PCR. The data hold more than 40,000 clones, with roughly 90% observed a single time. The sequences come from CD4+ or CD8+ T cells sorted from blood, collected in a trial of the OX40 agonist ivuxolimab. The source is an adult with an advanced solid tumor such as melanoma, head and neck, liver or kidney cancer.

The rearrangement joins TRBV27 to TRBJ1-5, with D uncertain. The CDR3 totals 14 residues. Per the germline V gene, CDR1 is MNHEY and CDR2 is SMNVEV (reference sequence). The V end lost 0 bases, the J end lost 0 bases, and 3 bases lay between the germline ends. The CDR3 reads CASSLSYSNQPQHF. The CDR3 coding sequence is TGTGCCAGCAGTTTATCCTATAGCAATCAGCCCCAGCATTTT.

The chain recombines TRBV27 with TRBJ2-3, with 9 positions matching TRBD2. Germline V gene data show CDR1 as MNHEY and CDR2 as SMNVEV (reference sequence). The CDR3 is 17 amino acids. V shed 5 bases, J shed 0 bases, and the junction held 9 bases outside the gene matches. This chain's CDR3 is CASSAPSSGISTDTQYF. The CDR3 DNA reads as TGTGCCAGCAGTGCACCATCTAGCGGGATTAGCACAGATACGCAGTATTTT.

The chain has TRBV19 and TRBJ2-5; D is possibly TRBD2 (6 bases). The DNA end is more similar to TRBJ2-7, so the J call may be wrong. This CDR3 contains 14 residues. Germline loops: CDR1 LNHDA, CDR2 SQIVND (reference sequence). CDR3 residues: CASSIGRGTYEQYF. DNA of the CDR3: TGTGCCAGTAGTATAGGCCGGGGGACCTACGAGCAGTACTTC.

The rearrangement uses TRBV20-1 and TRBJ2-5; D possibly corresponds to TRBD2 (6 bases). Trimming took off 6 bases at V and 9 bases at J, with 14 bases between the two ends. Germline assignment: CDR1 DFQATT and CDR2 SNEGSKA (reference sequence). The CDR3 contains 11 residues. CDR3 region: CSAGLERAQYF. CDR3 nucleotides: TGCAGTGCGGGACTGGAAAGGGCCCAGTACTTC.

The chain has TRBV6-5 and TRBJ2-1, with 8 positions matching TRBD2. The CDR3 runs 14 residues. V was pared by 0 bases and J by 9 bases, with 4 bases of the junction left unmatched. The germline V gene has CDR1 MNHEY and CDR2 SVGAGI. The chain's CDR3 is CASSYSSGIAEQFF. The CDR3 region has the DNA TGTGCCAGCAGTTACTCTAGCGGGATTGCTGAGCAGTTCTTC.

For this clone: The same CDR3 can be traced to other DNA sequences in this sample. The rearrangement links TRBV7-2 to TRBJ2-7; D is unclear. Germline V CDR1 and CDR2: SGHTA, FQGNSA. Trimming left V 5 bases short and J 0 bases short, with 11 bases between. This CDR3 has 14 amino acids. This CDR3 reads CASSPGPVSYEQYF. The CDR3 DNA follows: TGTGCCAGCAGCCCCGGGCCGGTCTCCTACGAGCAGTACTTC.

The chain joins TRBV27 to TRBJ1-5; 8 nucleotides match TRBD1. Looked up from germline, CDR1 is MNHEY and CDR2 is SMNVEV (reference sequence). This CDR3 is built from 16 residues. Trimming at V came to 6 bases and at J to 6 bases, leaving 13 bases not matched to a gene. CDR3 nucleotides: TGTGCCAGCAGACCTCATAACAGGGGGGCCCTTCAGCCCCAGCATTTT. This gives the protein CASRPHNRGALQPQHF.

The V call is TRBV5-1, the J call TRBJ2-7; 7 bases are a match to TRBD2. CDR3 length equals 16 residues. The germline V gene has CDR1 SGHRS and CDR2 YFSETQ. V was pared by 4 bases and J by 4 bases, with 14 bases of the junction left unmatched. CDR3 loop: CASSPGGGGPEYEQYF. CDR3 in DNA: TGCGCCAGCAGCCCGGGGGGTGGAGGACCCGAATACGAGCAGTACTTC.

V usage is TRBV5-6 and J usage is TRBJ2-2; TRBD2 matches 8 bases. CDR1 is SGHDT, CDR2 YYEEEE, per germline. The CDR3 is made up of 16 amino acids. Germline trimming cut 0 bases from V and 6 bases from J; bases unmatched to any gene: 7. The CDR3 region has the DNA TGTGCCAGCAGCTTGGGTCCAGCGGGAGACGCCGGGGAGCTGTTTTTT. Translating it yields CASSLGPAGDAGELFF.

The chain links TRBV7-9 to TRBJ2-6; a possible D gene is TRBD2 (6 bases). The CDR3 extends over 18 amino acids. Per germline, CDR1 SEHNR and CDR2 FQNEAQ (reference sequence). V was cut by 1 base and J by 4 bases, with 17 bases left in between. CDR3 protein: CASSLDGLSSAGANVLTF. CDR3 nucleotide sequence: TGTGCCAGCAGCTTAGATGGTCTTTCTAGCGCCGGGGCCAACGTCCTGACTTTC.

The gene calls are TRBV9 and TRBJ2-3; D is undetermined. Trimming left V 2 bases short and J 6 bases short, with 4 bases between. Germline V CDR1 and CDR2: SGDLS, YYNGEE. This CDR3 is built from 11 residues. The CDR3 DNA reads as TGTGCCAGCAGCGTTTACGATACGCAGTATTTT. Its protein product is CASSVYDTQYF.

This chain connects TRBV27 to TRBJ2-7, with 9 nucleotides matching TRBD2. Germline CDR1 is MNHEY and CDR2 is SMNVEV (reference sequence). V trimming: 6 bases; J trimming: 3 bases; junction bases outside the gene matches: 6. The CDR3 totals 14 residues. CDR3 residues: CASRPSAGGYEQYF. The CDR3 coding sequence is TGTGCCAGCAGACCATCAGCGGGAGGCTACGAGCAGTACTTC.

The rearrangement joins TRBV11-3 to TRBJ2-2; no clear D gene. The germline gives CDR1 SGHNT, CDR2 YENEEA. Trimming took 1 base from V and 0 from J, leaving 6 bases between them. This CDR3 is 15 amino acids long. CDR3 DNA sequence: TGTGCCAGCAGCTTAGGCGTTTCGAACACCGGGGAGCTGTTTTTT. Its protein product is CASSLGVSNTGELFF.

V gene TRBV5-1 combines with J gene TRBJ1-1; no firm D call. Between the trimmed V and J ends, which lost 1 base and 8 bases, there was a span of 9 bases. This CDR3 spans 12 amino acids. CDR1 and CDR2 from the germline V gene are SGHRS and YFSETQ. The CDR3 loop is CASSLHSEEAFF. In DNA, the CDR3 is TGCGCCAGCAGCTTGCACAGCGAAGAAGCTTTCTTT.

This chain joins TRBV28 and TRBJ1-4; D remains ambiguous. The CDR3 has 14 residues. V was cut by 3 bases and J by 7 bases, with 12 bases left in between. Looked up from germline, CDR1 is MDHEN and CDR2 is SYDVKM. The CDR3 DNA is TGTGCCAGCAGTTTTTTTAGGGATCTTGAAAAACTGTTTTTT. It is translated as CASSFFRDLEKLFF.

The chain combines TRBV19 with TRBJ2-7; D may be TRBD2 (6 bases). Germline CDR1 LNHDA, CDR2 SQIVND (reference sequence). Trimming shortened V by 8 bases and J by 6 bases, and 23 bases separated the two germline ends. The CDR3 extends over 15 amino acids. CDR3 amino acids: CASGTTARGAGEQYF. CDR3 in DNA: TGTGCCAGTGGCACGACCGCTCGCGGGGCGGGCGAGCAGTACTTC.

The chain joins TRBV5-4 to TRBJ1-2; D uncertain. The CDR3 runs to 11 residues. Trimming removed 2 bases from V and 7 bases from J, with 6 bases in between. Germline values: CDR1 SGHNT, CDR2 YYREEE (reference sequence). CDR3 loop: CASSFRLGYTF. The CDR3 region has the DNA TGTGCCAGCAGCTTTAGACTTGGCTACACCTTC.

The rearrangement joins TRBV15 to TRBJ1-2; D not certain. The CDR3 is 17 residues long. The V end lost 3 bases, the J end lost 0 bases, and 17 bases lay between the germline ends. Germline V lookup: CDR1 LNHNV, CDR2 YYDKDF (reference sequence). The CDR3 DNA reads TGTGCCACCAGCAGGACCGGTAGACCGCGGCCTAACTATGGCTACACCTTC. This translates into CATSRTGRPRPNYGYTF.

Only one count was recorded for this clone. The V call is TRBV5-8, the J call TRBJ2-5; D unclear. V lost 4 bases and J lost 2, with 12 bases in between. The CDR3 runs to 14 residues. The germline V gene has CDR1 SGHTS and CDR2 YDEGEE. This CDR3 is CASSVRSGQETQYF. CDR3 nucleotides: TGTGCCAGCAGCGTCCGTAGTGGGCAAGAGACCCAGTACTTC.